This T cell receptor beta chain was identified in a study of blood T cell repertoires in COVID-19. The protocol was immunoSEQ multiplex PCR, while the TCRdb copy is restricted to in-frame clones and leaves out a portion. The sample contains roughly 430,000 clones, over 75% of which appear only once. The origin of this receptor is a middle-aged woman with acute COVID-19. The sample taken for sequencing was PBMCs or T cells enriched from blood (not recorded which).

The CDR3 sequence is CASSLVFLLGEQYF. CDR3 sequence (DNA): TGTGCCAGCAGCTTAGTTTTTCTTCTCGGGGAGCAGTACTTC. The V call is TRBV11-2, the J call TRBJ2-7; D remains unclear. The CDR3 runs to 14 residues. Germline CDR1 and CDR2: SGHAT and FQNNGV. The V end was cut by 1 base, the J end by 7 bases, with 14 bases between.